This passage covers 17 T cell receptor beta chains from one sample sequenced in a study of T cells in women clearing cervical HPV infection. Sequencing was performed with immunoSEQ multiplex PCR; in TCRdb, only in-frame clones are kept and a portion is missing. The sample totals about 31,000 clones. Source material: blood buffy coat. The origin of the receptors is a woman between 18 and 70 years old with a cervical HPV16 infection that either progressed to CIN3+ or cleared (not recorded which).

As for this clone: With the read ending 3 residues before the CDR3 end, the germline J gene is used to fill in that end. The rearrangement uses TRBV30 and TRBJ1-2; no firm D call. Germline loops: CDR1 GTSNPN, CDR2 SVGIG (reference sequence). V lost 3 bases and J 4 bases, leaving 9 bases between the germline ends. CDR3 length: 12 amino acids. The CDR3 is CAWSVTGYGYTF. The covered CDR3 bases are TGTGCCTGGAGCGTTACCGGCTATGGC.

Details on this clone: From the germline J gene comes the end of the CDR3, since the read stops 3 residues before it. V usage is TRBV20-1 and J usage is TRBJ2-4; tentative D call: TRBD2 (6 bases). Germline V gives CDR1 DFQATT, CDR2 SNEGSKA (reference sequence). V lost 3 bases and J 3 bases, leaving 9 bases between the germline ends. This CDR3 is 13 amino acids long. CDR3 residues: CSASPGGKNIQYF. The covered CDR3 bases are TGCAGTGCTAGCCCCGGGGGCAAAAACATT.

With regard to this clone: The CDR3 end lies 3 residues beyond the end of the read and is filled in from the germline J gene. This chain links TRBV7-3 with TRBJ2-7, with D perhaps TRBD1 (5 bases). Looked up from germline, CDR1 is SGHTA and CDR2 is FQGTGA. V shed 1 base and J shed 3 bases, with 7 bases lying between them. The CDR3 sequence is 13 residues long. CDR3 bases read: TGTGCCAGCAGCTTAAGGGGCGACTACGAG. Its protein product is CASSLRGDYE. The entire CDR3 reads CASSLRGDYEQYF.

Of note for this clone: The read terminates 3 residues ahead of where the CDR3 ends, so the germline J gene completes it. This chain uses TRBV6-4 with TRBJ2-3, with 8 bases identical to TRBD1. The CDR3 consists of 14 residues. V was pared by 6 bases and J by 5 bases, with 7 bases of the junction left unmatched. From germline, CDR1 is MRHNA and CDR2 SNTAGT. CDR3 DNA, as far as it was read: TGTGCCAGCAGCGCCGGACAGGGAAGAGATACG. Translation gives CASSAGQGRDT. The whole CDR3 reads CASSAGQGRDTQYF.

CDR3 residues: CASSKPGNFYEQYF. Partial CDR3 DNA: TGTGCCAGTAGTAAACCAGGCAACTTCTACGAG. The chain links TRBV19 to TRBJ2-7, with D unresolved. Read sequence stops 3 residues before the CDR3 end, and the germline J gene provides the missing end. This CDR3 is built from 14 residues. Germline-derived CDR1 and CDR2 are LNHDA and SQIVND (reference sequence). Trimming stripped 4 bases from V and 3 bases from J, with 13 bases between.

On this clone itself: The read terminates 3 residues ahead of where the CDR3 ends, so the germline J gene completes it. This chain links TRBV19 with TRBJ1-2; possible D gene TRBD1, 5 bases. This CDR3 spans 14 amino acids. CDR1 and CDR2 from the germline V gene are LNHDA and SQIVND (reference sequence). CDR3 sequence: CASSIGGDNYDYTF. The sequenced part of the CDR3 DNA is TGTGCCAGTAGTATAGGAGGGGATAACTACGAC. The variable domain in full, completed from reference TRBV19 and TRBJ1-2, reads DGGITQSPKYLFRKEGQNVTLSCEQNLNHDAMYWYRQDPGQGLRLIYYSQIVNDFQKGDIAEGYSVSREKKESFPLTVTSAQKNPTAFYLCASSIGGDNYDYTFGSGTRLTVV.

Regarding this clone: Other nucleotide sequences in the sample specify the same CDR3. CDR3 DNA (partial): TGTGCCAGCTCCCCAGGACAGGGGATGACAAATGGC. Its protein product is CASSPGQGMTNG. The complete CDR3 reads CASSPGQGMTNGYTF. The chain has TRBV18 and TRBJ1-2; TRBD1 aligns across 9 bases. Read coverage stops 3 residues before the CDR3 terminus; the germline J gene supplies the remainder. The CDR3 is 15 amino acids. The V segment lost 6 bases and the J segment 6 bases; nucleotides outside the gene matches: 11. The germline V gene has CDR1 KGHSH and CDR2 LQKENI.

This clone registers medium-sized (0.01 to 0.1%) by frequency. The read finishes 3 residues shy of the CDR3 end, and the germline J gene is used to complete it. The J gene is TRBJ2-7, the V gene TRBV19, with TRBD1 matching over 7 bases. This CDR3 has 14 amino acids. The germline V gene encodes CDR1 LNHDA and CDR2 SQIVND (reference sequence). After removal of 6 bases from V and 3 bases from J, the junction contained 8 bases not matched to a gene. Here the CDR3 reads CASSQQGWNYEQYF. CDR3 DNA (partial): TGTGCCAGTAGCCAACAGGGGTGGAACTACGAG.

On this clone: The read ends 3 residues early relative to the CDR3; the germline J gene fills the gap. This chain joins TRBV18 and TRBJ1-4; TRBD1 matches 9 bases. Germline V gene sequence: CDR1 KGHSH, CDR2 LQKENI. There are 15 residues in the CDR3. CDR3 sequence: CASSEGQGLSSPLFF. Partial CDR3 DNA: TGTGCCAGCTCAGAAGGACAGGGGTTAAGTTCACCA. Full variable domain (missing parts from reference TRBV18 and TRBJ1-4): NAGVMQNPRHLVRRRGQEARLRCSPMKGHSHVYWYRQLPEEGLKFMVYLQKENIIDESGMPKERFSAEFPKEGPSILRIQQVVRGDSAAYFCASSEGQGLSSPLFFGSGTQLSVL.

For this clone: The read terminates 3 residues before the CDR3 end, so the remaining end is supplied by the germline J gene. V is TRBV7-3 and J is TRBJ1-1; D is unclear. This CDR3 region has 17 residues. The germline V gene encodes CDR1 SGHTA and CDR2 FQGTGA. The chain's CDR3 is CASSTRTSGRTSYEAFF. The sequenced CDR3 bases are TGTGCCAGCAGCACCAGGACTAGCGGGAGGACTTCCTACGAG.

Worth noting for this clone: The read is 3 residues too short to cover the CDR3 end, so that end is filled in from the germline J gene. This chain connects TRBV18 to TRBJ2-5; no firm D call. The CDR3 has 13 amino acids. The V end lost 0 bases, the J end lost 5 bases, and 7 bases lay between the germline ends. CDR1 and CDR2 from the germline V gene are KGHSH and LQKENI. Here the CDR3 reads CASSPPNGETQYF. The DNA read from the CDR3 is TGTGCCAGCTCACCACCCAACGGTGAGACC. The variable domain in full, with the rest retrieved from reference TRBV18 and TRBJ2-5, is NAGVMQNPRHLVRRRGQEARLRCSPMKGHSHVYWYRQLPEEGLKFMVYLQKENIIDESGMPKERFSAEFPKEGPSILRIQQVVRGDSAAYFCASSPPNGETQYFGPGTRLLVL.

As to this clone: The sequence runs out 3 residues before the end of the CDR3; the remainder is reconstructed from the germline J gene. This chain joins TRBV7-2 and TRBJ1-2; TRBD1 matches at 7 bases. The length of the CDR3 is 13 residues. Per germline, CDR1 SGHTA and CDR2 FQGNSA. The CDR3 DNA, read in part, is TGTGCCAGCAGCCCGGGGACAGTTCCTGAC. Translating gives CASSPGTVPD. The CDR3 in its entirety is CASSPGTVPDYTF. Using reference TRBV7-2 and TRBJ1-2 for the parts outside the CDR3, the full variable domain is GAGVSQSPSNKVTEKGKDVELRCDPISGHTALYWYRQSLGQGLEFLIYFQGNSAPDKSGLPSDRFSAERTGGSVSTLTIQRTQQEDSAVYLCASSPGTVPDYTFGSGTRLTVV.

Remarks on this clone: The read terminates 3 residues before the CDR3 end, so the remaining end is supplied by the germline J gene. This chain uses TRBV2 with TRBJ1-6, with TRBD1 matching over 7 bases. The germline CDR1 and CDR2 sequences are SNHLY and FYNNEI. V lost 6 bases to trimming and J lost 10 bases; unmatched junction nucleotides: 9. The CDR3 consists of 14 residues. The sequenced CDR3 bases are TGTGCCAGCAGCCTGACAGGGAGAAGGTCACCC. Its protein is CASSLTGRRSP. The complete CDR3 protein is CASSLTGRRSPLHF.

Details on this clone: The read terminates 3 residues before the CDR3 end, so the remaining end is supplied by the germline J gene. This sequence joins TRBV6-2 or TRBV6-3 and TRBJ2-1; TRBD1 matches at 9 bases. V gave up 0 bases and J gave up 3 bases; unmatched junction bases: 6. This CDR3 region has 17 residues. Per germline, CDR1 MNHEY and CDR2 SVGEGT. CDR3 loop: CASSYSPAGQGYNEQFF. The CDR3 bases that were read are TGTGCCAGCAGTTACTCCCCTGCGGGACAGGGCTACAATGAG.

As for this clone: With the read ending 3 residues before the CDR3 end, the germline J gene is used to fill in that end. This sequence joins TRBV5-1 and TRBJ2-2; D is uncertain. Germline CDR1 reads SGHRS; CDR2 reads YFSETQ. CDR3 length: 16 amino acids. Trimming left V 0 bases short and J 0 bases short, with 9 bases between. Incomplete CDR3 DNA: TGCGCCAGCAGCTTGGATAGGAGCGCGAACACCGGGGAG. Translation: CASSLDRSANTGE. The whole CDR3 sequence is CASSLDRSANTGELFF.

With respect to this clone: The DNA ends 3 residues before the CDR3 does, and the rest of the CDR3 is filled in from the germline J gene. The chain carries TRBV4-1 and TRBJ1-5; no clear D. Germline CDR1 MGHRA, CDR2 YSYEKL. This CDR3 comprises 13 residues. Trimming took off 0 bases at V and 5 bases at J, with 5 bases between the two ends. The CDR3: CASSQERDQPQHF. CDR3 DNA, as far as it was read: TGCGCCAGCAGCCAAGAAAGGGATCAGCCC.

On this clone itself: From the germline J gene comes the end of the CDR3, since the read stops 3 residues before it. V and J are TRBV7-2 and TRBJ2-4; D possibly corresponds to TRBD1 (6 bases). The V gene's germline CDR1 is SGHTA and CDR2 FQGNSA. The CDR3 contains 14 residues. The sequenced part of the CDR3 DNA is TGTGCCAGCCCGCGGACAGCAGCTAACTATGGT. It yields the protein CASPRTAANYG. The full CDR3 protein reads CASPRTAANYGQYF.